This T cell receptor beta chain was profiled in a study of blood T cell repertoires in COVID-19 (dated by TCRdb to the early 2020s). General notes on the study: The collaborator samples originated in the United States, Italy and Spain and spanned the acute and convalescent phases of COVID-19. The material from the prospective study consisted of cDNA or gDNA derived from T cells, B-cell-depleted T cells, or PBMCs. Subjects who had been exposed to COVID-19, were actively infected with it, or had recovered from it provided the deeply sampled blood TCRbeta repertoires that made up the dataset. The repertoires were released in a freely available public database meant as a resource for research on the immune response to SARS-CoV-2. The samples were drawn from two sources: the first 160 participants of the ongoing ImmuneRACE study, and 1,000 to 1,500 subjects contributed by 6 global collaborators. A de-identified subject ID, COVID-19 status, age in years and sex were almost always included in the sample metadata. Where available, HLA class I and class II types were obtained from metadata supplied by the sample provider rather than from assay-based typing.

V is reduced by 5 bases and J by 0 bases, leaving a spacing of 13 bases between them. CDR3 length: 14 amino acids, cysteine to phenylalanine. Only the CDR3 part of the read is kept: 42 bases, read in frame from the first base. From the germline V gene, CDR1 is SQVTM and CDR2 is ANQGSEA. Paper-wide results and their limitations: The quantity of clinical and demographic metadata differed by source and by participant and was supplied without curation.

Collaborating institutions collected whole blood in K2EDTA tubes following their own protocols. For TCRbeta analysis, collaborators shipped samples in one of three forms: frozen whole blood, isolated PBMCs, or DNA extracted from either of those sample types. This clone has only one observation. It has no known antigen specificity. It has no much larger one-base neighbor in the sample; base qualities were not kept. TCRbeta CDR3 regions were amplified from genomic DNA by means of the immunoSEQ Assay, a bias-controlled multiplex PCR. As for the original processing: Nucleated cell counts per sample were estimated from amplification of reference gene primers within the assay. Sequence reads were collapsed and filtered to measure the absolute abundance of every unique TCRbeta CDR3 rearrangement. Productive Simpson clonality was computed per sample as the square root of Simpson's diversity index over productive rearrangements. TCRdb took this table from immuneACCESS and kept in-frame rearrangements with V and J called. Such tables lack part of the clones; where checked against another copy, unresolved V genes explain under half of the gap, and the rest is unexplained. V, J and clone size were drawn from that table, and D and trimming were deduced from the DNA. Counted in this sample were about 50,000 clones; approximately 88% of them appeared once. The ten largest clones add up to about 27% of the sample.

Here the chain combines TRBV29-1 and TRBJ1-1, with a tentative D gene TRBD1 over 5 matching bases. The sequence came from a human donor in a cohort sampled during active COVID-19. The source material was peripheral blood. The encoded CDR3 is CSVWTSLMNTEAFF. In nucleotides, the sequence is TGCAGCGTTTGGACATCACTCATGAACACTGAAGCTTTCTTT.